The following is a T cell receptor beta chain sequence with its context. The antigen is not known. The data derive from a study of beta chain features in type 1 diabetes. Trimming left V 0 bases short and J 4 bases short, with 9 bases between. This CDR3 is 14 amino acids long. The germline V gene encodes CDR1 MGHRA and CDR2 YSYEKL. Markers CD45RO/CCR7/CD25/CD127/CD95/CD27 served to sort CD4+ naive, central memory, regulatory and stem cell-like memory cells. Whole-study findings and limits: Within each of all four CD4+ subsets, Type 1 diabetes patients had TCRB CDR3s that were moderately but significantly shorter. Type 1 diabetes patients had VDJ junctions that carried fewer insertions and more deletions.

Sequencing targeted expressed TCRB transcripts, as all isolated RNA had been reverse transcribed. For naive, central memory and regulatory T cell samples, reads averaged roughly 3.7 million. TCRdb's table, derived via immunoSEQ multiplex PCR, lists solely in-frame clones and lacks some. This table has tens of thousands of clones, about 66% appearing once. The chain couples TRBV4-1 to TRBJ1-2; D is undetermined. Sequencing was done on a sample of Tregs from blood. The sequence was obtained from a man in his thirties or forties with type 1 diabetes. Some clones in this sample may be carry-over from other donors' samples. CDR3 in DNA: TGCGCCAGCAGCCAAGATACCGGTCCCTATGGCTACACCTTC. Translation gives CASSQDTGPYGYTF.